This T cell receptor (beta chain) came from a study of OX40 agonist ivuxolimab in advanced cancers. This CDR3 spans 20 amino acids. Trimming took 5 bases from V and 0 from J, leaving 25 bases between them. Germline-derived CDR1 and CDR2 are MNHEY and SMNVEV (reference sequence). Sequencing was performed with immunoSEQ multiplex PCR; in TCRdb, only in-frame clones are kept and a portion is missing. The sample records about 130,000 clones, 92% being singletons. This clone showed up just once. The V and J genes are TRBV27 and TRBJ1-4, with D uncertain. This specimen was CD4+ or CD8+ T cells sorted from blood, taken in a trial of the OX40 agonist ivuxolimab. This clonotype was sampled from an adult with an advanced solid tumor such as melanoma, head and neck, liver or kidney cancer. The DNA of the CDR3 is TGTGCCAGCAGTCCCAGCGAAGTGGACGTATTATTTGCAACTAATGAAAAACTGTTTTTT. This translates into CASSPSEVDVLFATNEKLFF.